This is a list of T cell receptor beta chains from one sample in a study of blood T cells in healthy people across ages. TCRdb re-called the 5' RACE reads through MiXCR, storing one row per CDR3 protein. The sample lists hundreds of thousands of distinct CDR3 sequences; more than 55% were seen once. The specimen was blood. The receptors here all came from a man aged 40-50 years in good health. CDR3s include the opening cysteine and the closing phenylalanine or tryptophan. Fields, in order: V gene, D gene, J gene, clone size, CDR3 DNA, CDR3 protein. The D gene is left open where the match is weak. The size entry is marked missing in some rows and otherwise reads once, few, many or a size class.

TRBV7-9	NA	TRBJ2-1	NA	TGTGCCAGCGGCTTCCAGGGGAGCTACAATGAGCAGTTCTTC	CASGFQGSYNEQFF
TRBV15	NA	TRBJ2-1	NA	TGTGCCACCAGATCGGACCGCGACTACCCCTCGGGTGAGCAGTTCTTC	CATRSDRDYPSGEQFF
TRBV24-1	NA	TRBJ2-1	NA	TGTGCCACCAGTGATTTTCCGCCTAAGGGGTTTTCGTACAATGAGCAGTTCTTC	CATSDFPPKGFSYNEQFF
TRBV7-2	TRBD2	TRBJ2-5	NA	TGTGCCAGCAGCGATAGCGGGGGGGCGGAGGAGACCCAGTACTTC	CASSDSGGAEETQYF
TRBV7-2	NA	TRBJ2-7	NA	TGTGCCAGCAGCCAGCGGGACAGCCTCCATTTGACCTACGAGCAGTACTTC	CASSQRDSLHLTYEQYF
TRBV6-2/TRBV6-3	NA	TRBJ1-1	NA	TGTGCCAGCAGTCGACTAATGGGGCCCAATTTGAACACTGAAGCTTTCTTT	CASSRLMGPNLNTEAFF
TRBV10-3	NA	TRBJ2-1	NA	TGTGCCATCAGTGAGACGAAGGCAGGGAGCTCCTACAATGAGCAGTTCTTC	CAISETKAGSSYNEQFF
TRBV6-5	NA	TRBJ2-3	once	TGTGCCAGCACCCAAACCCCTACTCAAGATACGCAGTATTTT	CASTQTPTQDTQYF
TRBV28	TRBD1	TRBJ2-1	few	TGTGCCAGCAGCCCGGACAGGAGGAATGAGCAGTTCTTC	CASSPDRRNEQFF
TRBV7-3	TRBD2	TRBJ2-5	NA	TGTGCCAGCAGCATGGGGGCTAGCGGGACCCAAGAGACCCAGTACTTC	CASSMGASGTQETQYF
TRBV4-3	TRBD1	TRBJ2-3	few	TGCGCCAGCAGCCAAGGAGGGGGCGCTGGCACAGATACGCAGTATTTT	CASSQGGGAGTDTQYF
TRBV7-2	NA	TRBJ2-5	NA	TGTGCCAGCAGCTTAGCGGGCAGCGGCCCGACGTACTTC	CASSLAGSGPTYF
TRBV25-1	NA	TRBJ2-7	few	TGTGCCAGCAGTGAGGGTACAGGGTCCCAATACGAGCAGTACTTC	CASSEGTGSQYEQYF
TRBV20-1	TRBD1	TRBJ2-7	few	TGCAGTGCTAGCGATAGGACAGGTCGCCTCTACGAGCAGTACTTC	CSASDRTGRLYEQYF
TRBV11-2	NA	TRBJ1-2	NA	TGTGCCAGCGGGTCAATTCGGGGAGTACGCTATGGCTACACCTTC	CASGSIRGVRYGYTF
TRBV5-1	NA	TRBJ2-3	NA	TGCGCCAGCAGCGCTATTCCCACAGATACGCAGTATTTT	CASSAIPTDTQYF
TRBV28	NA	TRBJ2-7	NA	TGTGCCAGCAGTTTATTTCAGGCTGCCTACGAGCAGTACTTC	CASSLFQAAYEQYF
TRBV18	TRBD2	TRBJ2-3	NA	TGTGCCAGCTCACCCTCGACTAGCGGGGGGTCAGATACGCAGTATTTT	CASSPSTSGGSDTQYF
TRBV29-1	NA	TRBJ1-1	few	TGCAGCGCCAGCAAGGGCTCGAACACTGAAGCTTTCTTT	CSASKGSNTEAFF
TRBV12-3/TRBV12-4	TRBD2	TRBJ2-7	NA	TGTGCCAGCAGCCGAGGGACTAGCGGGAGTGCGCAGTACTTC	CASSRGTSGSAQYF
TRBV7-7	NA	TRBJ2-7	NA	TGTGCTAGCAGCATACAGGGACCCAATGAGCAGTACTTC	CASSIQGPNEQYF
TRBV12-5	NA	TRBJ2-5	NA	TGTGCTAGTGCCCTTCTGAGGGGGGGGGCGGATGAGCAGTACTTC	CASALLRGGADEQYF
TRBV7-2	NA	TRBJ1-3	NA	TGTGCCAGCAGTGGTACAGGAAAAGCTTACTCTGGAAACACCATATATTTT	CASSGTGKAYSGNTIYF
TRBV5-1	TRBD2	TRBJ2-7	NA	TGCGCCAGCAGCTTGGGGACTAGCGGGAACTATTACGAGCAGTACTTC	CASSLGTSGNYYEQYF
TRBV27	NA	TRBJ2-1	NA	TGTGCCAGCAGTTTAGGGGGGACTGAGCAGTTCTTC	CASSLGGTEQFF
TRBV7-2	NA	TRBJ2-2	NA	TGTGCCAGCAGCTTCACAAGAACGGGTACCGGGGAGTTGTTTTTT	CASSFTRTGTGELFF
TRBV27	TRBD2	TRBJ2-5	NA	TGTGCCAGCAGTTACACCCGGCGGGGGGAGACCCAGTACTTC	CASSYTRRGETQYF
TRBV6-2/TRBV6-3	NA	TRBJ1-1	few	TGTGCCAGCATCTCCGAGTCGGCTGGAGCTTTCTTT	CASISESAGAFF
TRBV28	NA	TRBJ2-7	few	TGTGCCAGCACCAGACTCGCGAAGGGATACGAGCAGTACTTC	CASTRLAKGYEQYF
TRBV27	NA	TRBJ2-2	few	TGTGCCAGCAGTTCCCAGGGGAACACCGGGGAGCTGTTTTTT	CASSSQGNTGELFF
TRBV13	TRBD2	TRBJ2-5	NA	TGTGCCAGCAGCTCGACCCTAGCGGGGCAAGGAGAGACCCAGTACTTC	CASSSTLAGQGETQYF
TRBV20-1	TRBD2	TRBJ2-3	NA	TGCAGTGCTAGACTGGCGGGAGGAGGTCAAGATACGCAGTATTTT	CSARLAGGGQDTQYF
TRBV18	NA	TRBJ1-1	NA	TGTGCCAGCTCACCACCTGGGCAGGGTGAAGCTTTCTTT	CASSPPGQGEAFF
TRBV7-9	NA	TRBJ2-2	NA	TGTGCCAGCAGCTTCCCGGGGGTAAACACCGGGGAGCTGTTTTTT	CASSFPGVNTGELFF
TRBV29-1	TRBD1	TRBJ1-2	few	TGCAGCGTTGAAAACGTGCTGGCACAAGGGGGCAGTTCAACTAACTATGGCTACACCTTC	CSVENVLAQGGSSTNYGYTF
TRBV2	NA	TRBJ1-4	NA	TGTGCCAGCACCAGGGAGAGTGAAAAACTGTTTTTT	CASTRESEKLFF
TRBV29-1	TRBD2	TRBJ2-1	NA	TGCAGCGCAGAAATAGCGGGAGAATGGAATGAGCAGTTCTTC	CSAEIAGEWNEQFF
TRBV6-2/TRBV6-3	NA	TRBJ1-5	NA	TGTGCCAGCAGTTTTGTATCCGAGCGGCAGAGCAATCAGCCCCAGCATTTT	CASSFVSERQSNQPQHF
TRBV6-6	TRBD2	TRBJ2-3	NA	TGTGCCAGCACCCCTAGCGGTGCCTCTAGCACAGATACGCAGTATTTT	CASTPSGASSTDTQYF
TRBV27	NA	TRBJ2-3	many	TGTGCCAGCACGCGGACGAGCACAGATACGCAGTATTTT	CASTRTSTDTQYF
TRBV7-2	TRBD2	TRBJ2-3	NA	TGTGCCAGCAGCTCAATTTTGGGGGGGGATACGCAGTATTTT	CASSSILGGDTQYF
TRBV24-1	TRBD1	TRBJ2-1	few	TGTGCCACCAGCGAAATCCAGACAGGGAGTACAGATGAGCAGTTCTTC	CATSEIQTGSTDEQFF
TRBV20-1	NA	TRBJ2-5	NA	TGCAGTGCTAGCGAAACGTCGCGGGCAGGGCTAGAGACCCAGTACTTC	CSASETSRAGLETQYF
TRBV3-1	TRBD2	TRBJ2-5	NA	TGTGCCAGCAGCCAAGAGTGGCTAGCGGGATACCAAGAGACCCAGTACTTC	CASSQEWLAGYQETQYF
TRBV13	TRBD1	TRBJ2-1	NA	TGTGCCAGCAGCCCCCCGGGACAGGGTTACAATGAGCAGTTCTTC	CASSPPGQGYNEQFF
TRBV20-1	NA	TRBJ1-5	many	TGCAGTGCTAGAGCCCCTACAGTGTCGGGTCAGCCCCAGCATTTT	CSARAPTVSGQPQHF
TRBV29-1	NA	TRBJ2-3	few	TGCAGCGTTGCCAGAAGCACAGATACGCAGTATTTT	CSVARSTDTQYF
TRBV5-1	NA	TRBJ1-1	NA	TGCGCCAGCAGCTTGGAATCCCAGTATGAAGCTTTCTTT	CASSLESQYEAFF
TRBV5-1	NA	TRBJ2-7	NA	TGCGCCAGCAGCGTGGCCCTTCCCTCCTACGAGCAGTACTTC	CASSVALPSYEQYF
TRBV7-9	TRBD1	TRBJ2-1	NA	TGTGCCAGCTCAGCTTACCGGGACAGGGGCGTTCACGGGCAGTTCTTC	CASSAYRDRGVHGQFF
TRBV6-2/TRBV6-3	NA	TRBJ2-7	NA	TGTGCCAGCAGTTACTCGAATCAGAAGCCCTACGAGCAGTACTTC	CASSYSNQKPYEQYF
TRBV7-3	NA	TRBJ2-6	once	TGTGCCAGCAGCCCAGCTGGGGGCCCCGTATTAGGGGCCAACGTCCTGACTTTC	CASSPAGGPVLGANVLTF
TRBV28	NA	TRBJ2-5	NA	TGTGCCAGCAGCGGACGCGAGGGGTTAGAGACCCAGTACTTC	CASSGREGLETQYF
TRBV7-2	NA	TRBJ2-7	NA	TGTGCCAGCAGCTTAGACCTAGGGGCCTACGAGCTGTACTTC	CASSLDLGAYELYF
TRBV28	NA	TRBJ2-1	NA	TGTGCCAGCAGTGACAACAGGGTGGGCAATGAGCAGTTCTTC	CASSDNRVGNEQFF